These 21 T cell receptor beta chains share one sample of origin, sequenced in a study of beta chain features in type 1 diabetes. The authors reverse transcribed all of the isolated RNA, so sequencing captured expressed TCRB transcripts. Sequencing used immunoSEQ multiplex PCR; TCRdb keeps in-frame clones, though not all of them. In the table there are about 150,000 clones, around 50% of which are singletons. Sequenced input: Tregs from blood. These receptors came from a man aged 18 to 29 in good health.

The chain has TRBV19 and TRBJ1-2; TRBD1 might be the D (5 bases). The CDR3 covers 13 residues. Germline V gene data show CDR1 as LNHDA and CDR2 as SQIVND (reference sequence). Trimming stripped 6 bases from V and 5 bases from J, with 13 bases between. The CDR3 here is CASSYQGRYGYTF. CDR3 coding DNA: TGTGCCAGTAGCTATCAGGGAAGGTATGGCTACACCTTC.

Concerning this clone: Different DNA sequences within this sample yield the same CDR3. The chain has TRBV9 and TRBJ2-3, with a weak D call TRBD1 (6 bases). Germline V CDR1 and CDR2: SGDLS, YYNGEE. Trimming removed 0 bases at V and 1 base at J, with 6 bases between. There are 14 residues in the CDR3. For the CDR3, the DNA is TGTGCCAGCAGCGTAGACAGGGGCACAGATACGCAGTATTTT. As protein: CASSVDRGTDTQYF.

V and J are TRBV11-2 and TRBJ2-2, with a tentative D call TRBD1 (5 bases). In germline, CDR1 is SGHAT, CDR2 FQNNGV. V shed 10 bases and J shed 0 bases, with 12 bases lying between them. The CDR3 loop spans 14 amino acids. The CDR3 DNA sequence: TGTGCCACGCGCAGGGTAACGAACACCGGGGAGCTGTTTTTT. It encodes CATRRVTNTGELFF.

The rearrangement uses TRBV28 and TRBJ1-5; D unclear. Germline lookup yields CDR1 MDHEN and CDR2 SYDVKM. Trimming took 3 bases from V and 6 from J, leaving 12 bases between them. The CDR3 is 14 amino acids. The chain's CDR3 is CASSFTRLLQPQHF. The CDR3 coding sequence is TGTGCCAGCAGTTTTACTCGCTTACTTCAGCCCCAGCATTTT.

V usage is TRBV7-9 and J usage is TRBJ2-5; 8 positions agree with TRBD2. Germline trimming cut 5 bases from V and 5 bases from J; bases unmatched to any gene: 13. The germline gives CDR1 SEHNR, CDR2 FQNEAQ (reference sequence). This CDR3 is 16 amino acids long. CDR3 coding DNA: TGTGCCAGCAGCCTCCGGGGAGCGGGGGTTTTTGAGACCCAGTACTTC. This translates into CASSLRGAGVFETQYF.

The gene calls are TRBV18 and TRBJ1-1, with 9 bases matching TRBD1. Trimming removed 8 bases from V and 4 bases from J; junction bases left unmatched: 8. This CDR3 has 14 amino acids. Germline V gene lookup returns CDR1 KGHSH and CDR2 LQKENI. The CDR3 nucleotides are TGTGCCAGCGTACAGGGGGCGGAGGGCACTGAAGCTTTCTTT. It specifies CASVQGAEGTEAFF.

V gene TRBV6-5 combines with J gene TRBJ2-7, with D maybe TRBD1 (6 bases). The CDR3 totals 16 residues. Deletions cut 2 bases from V and 2 bases from J, with 16 bases between. CDR1 and CDR2 from the germline V gene are MNHEY and SVGAGI. The CDR3 loop reads CASSYGARTATYEQYF. The CDR3 region has the DNA TGTGCCAGCAGTTACGGTGCTCGGACAGCGACCTACGAGCAGTACTTC.

V usage is TRBV18 and J usage is TRBJ2-2; TRBD1 matches 9 bases. V was clipped by 8 bases and J by 5 bases; unmatched bases: 6. Germline V CDR1 and CDR2: KGHSH, LQKENI. CDR3 length: 14 amino acids. The CDR3, as DNA: TGTGCCAGCAAGGGACAGGGAGGAACCGGGGAGCTGTTTTTT. Translating gives CASKGQGGTGELFF.

This rearrangement joins TRBV29-1 to TRBJ2-7; D might be TRBD2 (6 bases). CDR1 is SQVTM, CDR2 ANQGSEA, per germline. V lost 2 bases and J lost 2, with 7 bases in between. The CDR3 extends over 12 amino acids. CDR3 residues: CSVETSTYEQYF. The CDR3 DNA is TGCAGCGTTGAAACTAGCACCTACGAGCAGTACTTC.

The table lists this clone with a few counts. The V call is TRBV4-3, the J call TRBJ2-3; 11 bases match TRBD2. This CDR3 comprises 16 residues. Unmatched junction bases numbered 6, after V lost 1 base and J lost 6 bases. CDR1 and CDR2 (germline): LGHNA, YSLEER. CDR3 DNA: TGCGCCAGCAGCCAAGCGCTAGCGGGGGGTGTGGATACGCAGTATTTT. This gives the protein CASSQALAGGVDTQYF.

This clone occurred a few times. The rearrangement links TRBV4-2 to TRBJ1-4, with D unclear. The CDR3 contains 12 residues. Germline CDR1 is LGHNA and CDR2 is YNFKEQ. The ends were cut back, 0 bases at V and 13 bases at J, with 9 bases in the middle. Written as DNA, the CDR3 is TGTGCCAGCAGCCAAGATCGACGGGGACTGTTTTTT. This encodes CASSQDRRGLFF.

J is TRBJ2-5 and V is TRBV7-2; 8 bases match TRBD1. CDR1 and CDR2 (germline): SGHTA, FQGNSA. This CDR3 is 16 amino acids long. V shed 5 bases and J 0 bases; nucleotides not matched to a gene: 8. Here the CDR3 reads CASSPPGQAYQETQYF. The CDR3 DNA sequence: TGTGCCAGCAGCCCTCCGGGACAGGCTTACCAAGAGACCCAGTACTTC.

The chain employs TRBV6-5 and TRBJ2-5; D gene unclear. Trimming took 2 bases from V and 2 from J, leaving 3 bases between them. Germline loops: CDR1 MNHEY, CDR2 SVGAGI. This CDR3 has 12 amino acids. Here the CDR3 reads CASSYPQETQYF. DNA for the CDR3: TGTGCCAGCAGTTACCCGCAAGAGACCCAGTACTTC.

The gene calls are TRBV7-8 and TRBJ2-1; TRBD2 matches at 13 bases. The CDR3 sequence is 13 residues long. Germline loops: CDR1 SGHVS, CDR2 FQNEAQ. V lost 5 bases, J lost 14 bases, and 6 bases stayed unmatched. CDR3 amino acids: CASSPGTSGVKFF. CDR3 DNA: TGTGCCAGCAGCCCCGGGACTAGCGGGGTGAAGTTCTTC.

The CDR3 nucleotides read TGTGCCAGCAGCTTCCTAATGAACACTGAAGCTTTCTTT. It translates to CASSFLMNTEAFF. The rearrangement links TRBV7-9 to TRBJ1-1; unclear D gene. Germline lookup yields CDR1 SEHNR and CDR2 FQNEAQ (reference sequence). The length of the CDR3 is 13 residues. V was clipped by 3 bases and J by 0 bases, with 5 bases between them.

V is TRBV5-4 and J is TRBJ2-1; 8 nucleotides agree with TRBD1. Germline assignment: CDR1 SGHNT and CDR2 YYREEE (reference sequence). The V segment lost 4 bases and the J segment 1 base; nucleotides outside the gene matches: 4. CDR3 length equals 15 residues. The CDR3 DNA follows: TGTGCCAGCAGCCGCGGACAGGGATCCTACAATGAGCAGTTCTTC. It encodes CASSRGQGSYNEQFF.

This chain links TRBV7-2 with TRBJ2-5; 10 bases line up with TRBD1. The better agreement between TRBJ2-7 and the DNA end casts doubt on the J call. This CDR3 comprises 15 residues. CDR1 and CDR2 from the germline V gene are SGHTA and FQGNSA. This CDR3 reads CASSPRDRGSHEQYF. The CDR3 nucleotides read TGTGCCAGCAGCCCCCGGGACAGGGGTTCCCACGAGCAGTACTTC.

The chain joins TRBV28 to TRBJ1-2, with TRBD1 matching over 11 bases. The CDR3 spans 14 residues. The germline gives CDR1 MDHEN, CDR2 SYDVKM. V lost 5 bases to trimming and J lost 8 bases; unmatched junction nucleotides: 7. CDR3 coding DNA: TGTGCCAGCAGTACCGGGACAGGGGGACGGGGCTACACCTTC. Amino acid sequence: CASSTGTGGRGYTF.

CDR3 coding DNA: TGTGCCAGTAGTACATGGACAGGGACGAATCAGCCCCAGCATTTT. Its protein is CASSTWTGTNQPQHF. The chain has TRBV19 and TRBJ1-5; 8 bases fit TRBD1. V was clipped by 4 bases and J by 4 bases; unmatched bases: 6. Germline lookup yields CDR1 LNHDA and CDR2 SQIVND (reference sequence). The CDR3 runs to 15 residues.

The chain links TRBV6-5 to TRBJ1-5; D gene unclear. This CDR3 has 14 residues. Germline CDR1 MNHEY, CDR2 SVGAGI. The V and J ends lost 0 bases and 4 bases respectively, with 7 bases between them. This chain's CDR3 is CASSYSAGNQPQHF. DNA for the CDR3: TGTGCCAGCAGTTACTCAGCGGGGAATCAGCCCCAGCATTTT.

This clone was seen more than once but under ten times. V usage is TRBV18 and J usage is TRBJ1-5; weak D call: TRBD1 (6 bases). The CDR3 is made up of 14 amino acids. Germline V gene data show CDR1 as KGHSH and CDR2 as LQKENI. Trimming took off 1 base at V and 6 bases at J, with 10 bases between the two ends. Here the CDR3 DNA reads TGTGCCAGCTCACCACGACAGGCGCGTCAGCCCCAGCATTTT. Its protein is CASSPRQARQPQHF. Full variable domain (outside the CDR3, taken from reference TRBV18 and TRBJ1-5): NAGVMQNPRHLVRRRGQEARLRCSPMKGHSHVYWYRQLPEEGLKFMVYLQKENIIDESGMPKERFSAEFPKEGPSILRIQQVVRGDSAAYFCASSPRQARQPQHFGDGTRLSIL.